Shown below are 11 T cell receptor beta chains from a single sample sequenced in a study of CD8 T cell repertoires and HIV-1 epitope variants. These receptors' antigens are unknown. The data were produced by immunoSEQ multiplex PCR, yet TCRdb's version contains in-frame clones alone and is incomplete. The sample has thousands of clones; approximately 68% are singletons. Sequences were obtained from cultured CD8+ T cells derived from PBMCs. Receptor source: a male donor with HIV.

The chain uses TRBV13 and TRBJ1-1, with 7 bases that match TRBD1. Per the germline V gene, CDR1 is PRHDT and CDR2 is FYEKMQ (reference sequence). The V segment lost 1 base and the J segment 4 bases; nucleotides outside the gene matches: 12. This CDR3 has 17 residues. The chain's CDR3 is CASSLEVWQGGSTEAFF. The CDR3 DNA sequence: TGTGCCAGCAGCTTAGAAGTATGGCAGGGGGGAAGCACTGAAGCTTTCTTT.

Judged by abundance, this clone is medium-sized (0.01 to 0.1%). The chain carries TRBV19 and TRBJ1-5; D gene ambiguous. The CDR3 contains 13 residues. Germline assignment: CDR1 LNHDA and CDR2 SQIVND (reference sequence). V lost 1 base and J lost 9, with 10 bases in between. The CDR3 DNA reads as TGTGCCAGTAGTATAGTTCCGGAGGGGCCCCAGCATTTT. It encodes CASSIVPEGPQHF.

The chain recombines TRBV7-3 with TRBJ2-1; 8 nucleotides match TRBD2. Germline trimming cut 4 bases from V and 4 bases from J; bases unmatched to any gene: 6. The germline gives CDR1 SGHTA, CDR2 FQGTGA. This CDR3 region has 15 residues. The DNA of the CDR3 is TGTGCCAGCAGCTCGAGCGGGGGTCTATACAATGAGCAGTTCTTC. This translates into CASSSSGGLYNEQFF.

This chain joins TRBV5-6 and TRBJ2-7, with D perhaps given as TRBD1 or TRBD2 (5 bases each). The germline V and J ends were trimmed by 4 bases and 0 bases, with 14 bases remaining between them. Germline V gives CDR1 SGHDT, CDR2 YYEEEE. CDR3 length equals 15 residues. CDR3 in DNA: TGTGCCAGCAGCACCCCAGGGAGAAGCTCCTACGAGCAGTACTTC. Translating it yields CASSTPGRSSYEQYF.

The chain joins TRBV5-6 to TRBJ1-2; D is perhaps TRBD1 (6 bases). Trimming removed 0 bases at V and 9 bases at J, with 15 bases between. The germline gives CDR1 SGHDT, CDR2 YYEEEE. This CDR3 has 14 residues. CDR3 sequence reads: CASSLGQGLIRYTF. The CDR3 DNA follows: TGTGCCAGCAGCTTGGGGCAGGGGCTGATACGCTACACCTTC. The full variable domain, in which reference TRBV5-6 and TRBJ1-2 provide the parts outside the CDR3, is DAGVTQSPTHLIKTRGQQVTLRCSPKSGHDTVSWYQQALGQGPQFIFQYYEEEERQRGNFPDRFSGHQFPNYSSELNVNALLLGDSALYLCASSLGQGLIRYTFGSGTRLTVV.

This sequence joins TRBV7-9 and TRBJ1-1; TRBD1 might be the D (6 bases). Between the trimmed V and J ends, which lost 6 bases and 11 bases, there was a span of 13 bases. From germline, CDR1 is SEHNR and CDR2 FQNEAQ (reference sequence). The CDR3 totals 11 residues. The CDR3 sequence: CASREGDRAFF. DNA for the CDR3: TGTGCCAGCAGGGAGGGAGACAGGGCTTTCTTT.

The chain combines TRBV19 with TRBJ1-4; D not resolved. The V end lost 5 bases, the J end lost 10 bases, and 20 bases lay between the germline ends. The germline V gene has CDR1 LNHDA and CDR2 SQIVND (reference sequence). The CDR3 has 15 residues. CDR3 sequence reads: CASSPIMDIEVKLFF. Written as DNA, the CDR3 is TGTGCCAGTAGTCCTATTATGGATATTGAGGTAAAACTGTTTTTT. The entire variable domain, with the rest obtained from reference TRBV19 and TRBJ1-4, is as follows: DGGITQSPKYLFRKEGQNVTLSCEQNLNHDAMYWYRQDPGQGLRLIYYSQIVNDFQKGDIAEGYSVSREKKESFPLTVTSAQKNPTAFYLCASSPIMDIEVKLFFGSGTQLSVL.

The chain carries TRBV13 and TRBJ2-7; D tentatively fits TRBD1 or TRBD2 (5 bases each). The CDR3 has 15 amino acids. The ends were cut back, 4 bases at V and 0 bases at J, with 13 bases in the middle. Germline V CDR1 and CDR2: PRHDT, FYEKMQ (reference sequence). As DNA, the CDR3 is TGTGCCAGCAGCTCTGGGACGGAAAGCTCCTACGAGCAGTACTTC. It translates to CASSSGTESSYEQYF.

In its sample, this clone was seen once. DNA for the CDR3: TGTGCCAGCAGCTTGGCTAGCGGGAGGGGGTCCTACAATGAGCAGTTCTTC. This codes for CASSLASGRGSYNEQFF. The chain has TRBV5-4 and TRBJ2-1, with 12 bases fitting TRBD2. Germline lookup yields CDR1 SGHNT and CDR2 YYREEE (reference sequence). This CDR3 comprises 17 residues. The junction had 2 bases not matched to a gene; V was cut back by 0 bases and J by 1 base.

V and J are TRBV10-3 and TRBJ2-1; 9 nucleotides match TRBD1. J gave up 2 bases and V 11 bases, and 4 bases lay outside the gene matches. CDR1 is ENHRY and CDR2 is SYGVKD in the germline V gene. CDR3 length: 13 amino acids. The CDR3 sequence: CAAQGAAYNEQFF. The CDR3 nucleotides are TGTGCCGCACAGGGGGCCGCCTACAATGAGCAGTTCTTC.

J is TRBJ2-7 and V is TRBV2; unclear D gene. This CDR3 is 15 amino acids long. Germline lookup yields CDR1 SNHLY and CDR2 FYNNEI. V was clipped by 1 base and J by 5 bases, with 15 bases between them. The DNA for the CDR3 is TGTGCCAGCAGTGAAGATGTTGGCGACTTTCACGAGCAGTACTTC. It codes for CASSEDVGDFHEQYF.